This is a list of T cell receptor beta chains from one sample in a study of shared clonotypes between healthy human individuals. Repertoires were generated with immunoSEQ multiplex PCR, while TCRdb's copy carries only in-frame clones and drops some. The sample has some 530,000 clones; 65% to 85% are singletons. The specimen was PBMCs. Receptors originate from a woman in her 40s in good health. Some clones in this sample may be carry-over from other donors' samples. The CDR3 runs from the conserved cysteine through the conserved F or W. Fields, in order: D gene, clone size, J gene, V gene, CDR3 protein, CDR3 DNA. The D gene is left open where the match is weak. Not all rows give a size; the values are once, few, many and, for expanded clones, a class.

TRBD1,NA,TRBJ1-4,TRBV5-4,CATGTGGEKLFF,TGTGCCACAGGGACAGGGGGTGAAAAACTGTTTTTT
NA,few,TRBJ2-7,TRBV7-9,CASSTGRKGYEQYF,TGTGCCAGCAGCACCGGACGTAAGGGGTACGAGCAGTACTTC
NA,once,TRBJ1-2,TRBV7-6,CASSDNRESRNGYTF,TGTGCCAGTAGCGATAATCGTGAATCTCGAAATGGCTACACCTTC
NA,NA,TRBJ2-2,TRBV15,CATSSQVTGELFF,TGTGCCACCAGTTCCCAGGTCACCGGGGAGCTGTTTTTT
TRBD1,NA,TRBJ1-5,TRBV5-1,CASSLGGQGGQPQHF,TGCGCCAGCAGCTTGGGGGGACAGGGCGGTCAGCCCCAGCATTTT
NA,few,TRBJ2-5,TRBV9,CASSAQETQYF,TGTGCCAGCAGCGCTCAAGAGACCCAGTACTTC
NA,NA,TRBJ1-1,TRBV25-1,CASKQGWTEAFF,TGTGCCAGCAAACAGGGATGGACTGAAGCTTTCTTT
TRBD2,NA,TRBJ2-2,TRBV4-1,CASSQLSLAGAGELFF,TGCGCCAGCAGCCAACTCAGCCTAGCGGGAGCCGGGGAGCTGTTTTTT
NA,NA,TRBJ2-7,TRBV11-2,CASSLLAPIASSYEQYF,TGTGCCAGCAGCTTATTAGCCCCCATTGCGAGCTCCTACGAGCAGTACTTC
NA,NA,TRBJ2-7,TRBV2,CASSEWYQTYEQYF,TGTGCCAGCAGTGAATGGTACCAGACCTACGAGCAGTACTTC
NA,NA,TRBJ1-1,TRBV7-9,CASSRDGLVNTEAFF,TGTGCCAGCAGCCGGGACGGTTTAGTGAACACTGAAGCTTTCTTT
TRBD2,few,TRBJ2-4,TRBV7-3,CASSPRTSGRAPLQYF,TGTGCCAGCAGCCCCCGGACTAGCGGGAGGGCCCCACTTCAGTACTTC
TRBD2,NA,TRBJ2-3,TRBV30,CAFRLAGALTQYF,TGTGCCTTCCGACTAGCGGGAGCTCTTACGCAGTATTTT
TRBD2,once,TRBJ2-1,TRBV7-3,CASSPSGTSKFSYNEQFF,TGTGCCAGCAGTCCTAGCGGAACCTCCAAATTCTCCTACAATGAGCAGTTCTTC
NA,NA,TRBJ2-3,TRBV5-1,CASSLGGGTDTQYF,TGCGCCAGCAGCTTAGGGGGAGGCACAGATACGCAGTATTTT
TRBD1,NA,TRBJ2-7,TRBV5-4,CASSPGVDRAYEQYF,TGTGCCAGCAGCCCGGGGGTGGACAGGGCCTACGAGCAGTACTTC
NA,once,TRBJ2-5,TRBV7-2,CASSLGIQETQYF,TGTGCCAGCAGCTTAGGTATTCAAGAGACCCAGTACTTC
NA,NA,TRBJ1-5,TRBV28,CASSLALQPQHF,TGTGCCAGCAGTTTGGCCCTTCAGCCCCAGCATTTT
NA,NA,TRBJ2-3,TRBV5-1,CASSAILGATDTQYF,TGCGCCAGCAGCGCCATATTGGGGGCTACAGATACGCAGTATTTT
TRBD2,few,TRBJ2-1,TRBV7-9,CASSLSLAGSYNEQFF,TGTGCCAGCAGCCTATCACTAGCGGGCTCCTACAATGAGCAGTTCTTC
NA,NA,TRBJ1-2,TRBV6-1,CASSVLGSFNYGYTF,TGTGCCAGCAGTGTCTTGGGCAGCTTTAACTATGGCTACACCTTC
NA,few,TRBJ1-2,TRBV6-1,CASSVTTNSNYGYTF,TGTGCCAGCAGTGTAACGACAAATTCTAACTATGGCTACACCTTC
TRBD2,NA,TRBJ2-7,TRBV4-1,CASSQGGLALYEQYF,TGCGCCAGCAGCCAAGGGGGACTAGCGCTCTACGAGCAGTACTTC
TRBD2,NA,TRBJ2-7,TRBV6-6,CASLGLSDSYEQYF,TGTGCCAGCCTGGGACTATCCGACTCCTACGAGCAGTACTTC
TRBD1,NA,TRBJ1-2,TRBV6-6,CASTEDQGGGYTF,TGTGCCAGCACCGAAGACCAGGGGGGAGGCTACACCTTC
NA,NA,TRBJ2-5,TRBV7-3,CASGMGGETQYF,TGTGCCAGCGGGATGGGGGGAGAGACCCAGTACTTC
TRBD2,NA,TRBJ2-5,TRBV27,CASRQRPGLVGSGVMETQYF,TGTGCCAGCAGGCAGCGGCCGGGACTAGTCGGCTCTGGGGTTATGGAGACCCAGTACTTC
TRBD2,NA,TRBJ2-2,TRBV7-6,CASMRIGLAGGPGGELFF,TGTGCCAGCATGCGAATTGGACTAGCGGGAGGGCCTGGCGGGGAGCTGTTTTTT
NA,many,TRBJ1-2,TRBV30,CAWSVQRGGGYTF,TGTGCCTGGAGTGTACAGAGGGGAGGTGGCTACACCTTC
NA,NA,TRBJ2-3,TRBV27,CASSSSFRTSLGTDTQYF,TGTGCCAGCAGTTCGTCGTTCCGGACTTCGTTGGGCACAGATACGCAGTATTTT
NA,NA,TRBJ1-2,TRBV7-2,CASSRGGTQHGYTF,TGTGCCAGCAGCCGGGGGGGCACTCAGCATGGCTACACCTTC
NA,NA,TRBJ2-7,TRBV28,CASSLGGVSYEQYF,TGTGCCAGCAGTTTAGGCGGAGTATCGTACGAGCAGTACTTC
NA,few,TRBJ1-1,TRBV27,CASKLRGEDTEAFF,TGTGCCAGCAAATTGAGAGGGGAAGACACTGAAGCTTTCTTT
NA,NA,TRBJ2-3,TRBV5-1,CASSFAESTDTQYF,TGCGCCAGCAGCTTCGCGGAGAGCACAGATACGCAGTATTTT
TRBD2,few,TRBJ2-1,TRBV18,CASSSGTSGVNEQFF,TGTGCCAGCTCTTCCGGGACTAGCGGGGTCAATGAGCAGTTCTTC
NA,NA,TRBJ1-3,TRBV11-2,CACRQEVGNTIYF,TGTGCTTGCCGGCAAGAGGTCGGAAACACCATATATTTT
NA,many,TRBJ2-7,TRBV6-5,CASSYNVLAYEQYF,TGTGCCAGCAGTTACAACGTGTTAGCCTACGAGCAGTACTTC
NA,many,TRBJ1-2,TRBV28,CASSFHSDGYTF,TGTGCCAGCAGTTTTCATTCCGATGGCTACACCTTC
NA,NA,TRBJ2-7,TRBV4-2,CASSRGTPNSYEQYF,TGTGCCAGCAGCCGCGGGACCCCCAATTCCTACGAGCAGTACTTC
NA,NA,TRBJ1-5,TRBV27,CASRGGLSNQPQHF,TGTGCCAGCAGAGGAGGGCTTAGCAATCAGCCCCAGCATTTT
NA,NA,TRBJ1-1,TRBV6-1,CASSEALMGSGNTEAFF,TGTGCCAGCAGTGAAGCGCTGATGGGCTCTGGGAACACTGAAGCTTTCTTT
NA,NA,TRBJ1-4,TRBV7-2,CASSLSRATNEKLFF,TGTGCCAGCAGCTTAAGCAGGGCAACTAATGAAAAACTGTTTTTT
NA,NA,TRBJ1-1,TRBV28,CASSFSFSSTKAFF,TGTGCCAGCAGTTTCTCATTTTCGTCGACTAAGGCTTTCTTT
TRBD1,NA,TRBJ2-7,TRBV6-1,CASTGAYEQYF,TGTGCCAGTACAGGGGCCTACGAGCAGTACTTC
NA,NA,TRBJ2-3,TRBV30,CAWSEGGTTNTQYF,TGTGCCTGGAGTGAAGGCGGGACGACCAATACGCAGTATTTT